The clone carrying this T cell receptor beta chain was detected a few times. TCRdb re-derived calls from the 5' RACE reads in MiXCR, one entry per CDR3 protein. This sample has fewer than 450,000 distinct CDR3 sequences, with roughly 30% found just once. This CDR3 region has 14 residues. With V trimmed by 4 bases and J by 5 bases, 8 bases remained unmatched. Germline values: CDR1 SGHRS, CDR2 YFSETQ. The record originates from a study of identical twins' blood T cells. The receptor was derived from a woman aged 18-49 years in good health. The J gene is TRBJ1-1, the V gene TRBV5-1; 7 bases align to TRBD1. Sequencing was done on a sample of PBMCs. Here the CDR3 reads CASSTSPGGTEAFF. CDR3 nucleotides: TGCGCCAGCAGCACATCTCCAGGGGGTACTGAAGCTTTCTTT.